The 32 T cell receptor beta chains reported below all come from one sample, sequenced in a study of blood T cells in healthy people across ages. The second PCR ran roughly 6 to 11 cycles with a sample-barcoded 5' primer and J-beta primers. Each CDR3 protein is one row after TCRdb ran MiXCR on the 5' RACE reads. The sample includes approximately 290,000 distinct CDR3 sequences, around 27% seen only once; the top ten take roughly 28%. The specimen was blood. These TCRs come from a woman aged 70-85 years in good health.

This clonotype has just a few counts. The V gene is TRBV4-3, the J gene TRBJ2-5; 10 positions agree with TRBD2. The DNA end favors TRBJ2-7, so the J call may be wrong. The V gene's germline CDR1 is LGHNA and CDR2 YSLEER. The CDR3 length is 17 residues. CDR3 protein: CASLGHILAGYPYEQYF. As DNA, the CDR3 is TGCGCCAGCCTCGGACACATACTAGCGGGATACCCCTACGAGCAGTACTTC.

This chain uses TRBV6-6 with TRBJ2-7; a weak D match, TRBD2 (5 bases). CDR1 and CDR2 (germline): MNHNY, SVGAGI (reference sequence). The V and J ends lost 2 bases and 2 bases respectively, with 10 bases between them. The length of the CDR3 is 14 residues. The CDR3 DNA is TGTGCCAGCAGTTACCCCAGCGGAACCTACGAGCAGTACTTC. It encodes CASSYPSGTYEQYF.

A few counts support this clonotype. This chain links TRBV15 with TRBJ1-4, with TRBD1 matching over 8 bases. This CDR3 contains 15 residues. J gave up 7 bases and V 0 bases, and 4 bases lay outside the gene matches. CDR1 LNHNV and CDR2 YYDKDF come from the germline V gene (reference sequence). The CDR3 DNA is TGTGCCACCAGCAGAGATGGAGGGACAGGTGAAAAACTGTTTTTT. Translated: CATSRDGGTGEKLFF.

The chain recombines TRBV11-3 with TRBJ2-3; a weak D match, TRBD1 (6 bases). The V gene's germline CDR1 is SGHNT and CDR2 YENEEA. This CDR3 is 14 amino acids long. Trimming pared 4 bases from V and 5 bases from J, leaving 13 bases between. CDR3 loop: CASSSSGQRDTQYF. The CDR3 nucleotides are TGTGCCAGCAGCTCCTCGGGACAAAGAGATACGCAGTATTTT.

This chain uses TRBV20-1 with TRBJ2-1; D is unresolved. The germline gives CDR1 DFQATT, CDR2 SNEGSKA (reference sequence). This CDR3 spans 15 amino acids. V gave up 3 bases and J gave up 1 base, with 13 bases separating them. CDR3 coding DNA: TGCAGTGCTAGGAGTGGAGCTGGGTCCTACAATGAGCAGTTCTTC. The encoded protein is CSARSGAGSYNEQFF.

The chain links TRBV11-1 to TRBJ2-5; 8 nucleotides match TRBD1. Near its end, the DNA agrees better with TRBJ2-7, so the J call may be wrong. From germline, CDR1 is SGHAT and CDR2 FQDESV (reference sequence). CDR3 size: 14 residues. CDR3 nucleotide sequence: TGTGCCAGCAGCGGACAGGGACACTCCTACGAGCAGTACTTC. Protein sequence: CASSGQGHSYEQYF.

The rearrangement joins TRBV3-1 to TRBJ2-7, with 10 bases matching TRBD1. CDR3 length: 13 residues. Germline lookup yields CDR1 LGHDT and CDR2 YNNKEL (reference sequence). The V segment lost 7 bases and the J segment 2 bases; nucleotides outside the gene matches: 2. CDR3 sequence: CASTGQGPYEQYF. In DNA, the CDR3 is TGTGCCAGCACGGGACAGGGGCCCTACGAGCAGTACTTC.

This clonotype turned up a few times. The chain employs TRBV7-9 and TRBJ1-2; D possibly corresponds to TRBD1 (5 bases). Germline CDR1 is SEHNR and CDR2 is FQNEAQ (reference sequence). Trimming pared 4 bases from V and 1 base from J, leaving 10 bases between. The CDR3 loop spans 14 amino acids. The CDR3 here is CASSSDKVNYGYTF. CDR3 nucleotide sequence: TGTGCCAGCAGCTCGGACAAGGTTAACTATGGCTACACCTTC.

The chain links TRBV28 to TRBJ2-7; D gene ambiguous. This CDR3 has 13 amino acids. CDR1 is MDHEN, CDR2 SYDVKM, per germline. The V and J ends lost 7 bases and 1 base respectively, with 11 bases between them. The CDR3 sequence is CASTQAQSYEQYF. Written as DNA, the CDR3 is TGTGCCAGCACCCAAGCCCAATCCTACGAGCAGTACTTC.

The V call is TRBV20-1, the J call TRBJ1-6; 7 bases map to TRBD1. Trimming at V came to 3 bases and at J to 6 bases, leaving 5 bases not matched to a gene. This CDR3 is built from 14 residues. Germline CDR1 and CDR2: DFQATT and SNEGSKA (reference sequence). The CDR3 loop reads CSASTGDFNSPLHF. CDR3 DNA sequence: TGCAGTGCTAGTACAGGGGATTTTAATTCACCCCTCCACTTT.

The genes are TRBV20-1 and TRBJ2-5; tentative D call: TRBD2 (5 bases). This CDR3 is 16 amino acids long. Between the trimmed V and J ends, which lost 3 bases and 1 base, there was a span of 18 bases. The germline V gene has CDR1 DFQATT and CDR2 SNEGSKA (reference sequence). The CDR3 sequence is CSASRGAVGSQETQYF. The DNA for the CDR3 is TGCAGTGCTAGTCGGGGTGCGGTGGGGTCCCAAGAGACCCAGTACTTC.

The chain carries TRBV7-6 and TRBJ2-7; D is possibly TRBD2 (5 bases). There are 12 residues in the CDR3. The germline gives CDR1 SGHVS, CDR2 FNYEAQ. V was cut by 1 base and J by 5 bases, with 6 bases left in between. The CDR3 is CASSLDGNEQYF. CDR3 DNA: TGTGCCAGCAGCTTAGACGGGAACGAGCAGTACTTC.

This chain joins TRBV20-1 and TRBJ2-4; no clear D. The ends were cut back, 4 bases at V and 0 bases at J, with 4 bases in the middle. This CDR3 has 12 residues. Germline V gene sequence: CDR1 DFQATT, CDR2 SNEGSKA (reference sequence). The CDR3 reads CSAMIAKNIQYF. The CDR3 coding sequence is TGCAGTGCTATGATAGCCAAAAACATTCAGTACTTC.

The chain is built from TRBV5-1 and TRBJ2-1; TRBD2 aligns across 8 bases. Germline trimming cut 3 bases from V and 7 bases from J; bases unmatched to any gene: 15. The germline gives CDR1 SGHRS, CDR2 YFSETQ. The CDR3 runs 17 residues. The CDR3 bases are TGCGCCAGCAGCTCACGGACCGGGACTAGGAGTGGGAATGAGCAGTTCTTC. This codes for CASSSRTGTRSGNEQFF. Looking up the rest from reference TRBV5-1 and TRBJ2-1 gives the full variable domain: KAGVTQTPRYLIKTRGQQVTLSCSPISGHRSVSWYQQTPGQGLQFLFEYFSETQRNKGNFPGRFSGRQFSNSRSEMNVSTLELGDSALYLCASSSRTGTRSGNEQFFGPGTRLTVL.

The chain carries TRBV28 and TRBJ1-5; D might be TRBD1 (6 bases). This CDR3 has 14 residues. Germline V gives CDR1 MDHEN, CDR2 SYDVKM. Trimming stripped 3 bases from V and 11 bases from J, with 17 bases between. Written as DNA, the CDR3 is TGTGCCAGCAGTTTTGAAGGGGGGGTCGTGACCCAGCATTTT. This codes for CASSFEGGVVTQHF.

The CDR3 here is CSVEGYFISYEQYF. The DNA of the CDR3 is TGCAGCGTTGAGGGATACTTTATCTCCTACGAGCAGTACTTC. V usage is TRBV29-1 and J usage is TRBJ2-7; D is unclear. V was clipped by 3 bases and J by 0 bases, with 12 bases between them. The CDR3 extends over 14 amino acids. Germline CDR1 SQVTM, CDR2 ANQGSEA.

CDR3 sequence reads: CASRGGASTDTQYF. As DNA, the CDR3 is TGTGCCAGCAGAGGAGGCGCTAGCACAGATACGCAGTATTTT. V and J are TRBV7-9 and TRBJ2-3, with D perhaps TRBD2 (5 bases). The CDR3 covers 14 residues. CDR1 is SEHNR and CDR2 is FQNEAQ in the germline V gene (reference sequence). Trimming left V 6 bases short and J 0 bases short, with 10 bases between.

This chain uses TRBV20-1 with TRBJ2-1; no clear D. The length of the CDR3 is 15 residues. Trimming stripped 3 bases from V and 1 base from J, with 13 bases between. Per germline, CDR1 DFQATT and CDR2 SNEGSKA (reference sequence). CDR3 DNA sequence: TGCAGTGCTAGGTCGGTATCTAGGTCCTACAATGAGCAGTTCTTC. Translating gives CSARSVSRSYNEQFF.

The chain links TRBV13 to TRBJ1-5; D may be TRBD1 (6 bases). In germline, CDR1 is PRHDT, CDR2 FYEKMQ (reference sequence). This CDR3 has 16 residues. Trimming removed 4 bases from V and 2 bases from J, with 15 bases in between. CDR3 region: CASSYSQGKGNQPQHF. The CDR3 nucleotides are TGTGCCAGCAGCTACTCTCAGGGGAAGGGCAATCAGCCCCAGCATTTT.

CDR3 nucleotide sequence: TGTGCCAGCAGTTTTCCTAGCGACTCCTACAATGAGCAGTTCTTC. This sequence encodes CASSFPSDSYNEQFF. This sequence joins TRBV28 and TRBJ2-1; weak D call: TRBD2 (6 bases). V was pared by 3 bases and J by 0 bases, with 9 bases between. The CDR3 has 15 amino acids. Germline V gene sequence: CDR1 MDHEN, CDR2 SYDVKM.

The CDR3 reads CASSYSRTSGTYEQYF. Here the CDR3 DNA reads TGTGCCAGCAGTTACTCCCGGACTAGCGGAACCTACGAGCAGTACTTC. The chain employs TRBV6-6 and TRBJ2-7; 10 nucleotides agree with TRBD2. Germline lookup yields CDR1 MNHNY and CDR2 SVGAGI (reference sequence). The V segment lost 0 bases and the J segment 2 bases; nucleotides outside the gene matches: 4. The CDR3 runs 16 residues.

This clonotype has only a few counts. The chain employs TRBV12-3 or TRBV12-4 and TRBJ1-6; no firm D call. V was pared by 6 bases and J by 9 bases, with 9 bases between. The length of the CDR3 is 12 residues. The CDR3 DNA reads TGTGCCAGCAGCGGAAGAAGTTCACCCCTCCACTTT. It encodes CASSGRSSPLHF.

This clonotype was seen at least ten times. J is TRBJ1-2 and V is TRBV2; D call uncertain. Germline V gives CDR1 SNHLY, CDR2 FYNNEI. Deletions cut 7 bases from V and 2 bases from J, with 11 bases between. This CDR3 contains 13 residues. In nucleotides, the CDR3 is TGTGCCAGCATTCGGATGGAAAACTATGGCTACACCTTC. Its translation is CASIRMENYGYTF.

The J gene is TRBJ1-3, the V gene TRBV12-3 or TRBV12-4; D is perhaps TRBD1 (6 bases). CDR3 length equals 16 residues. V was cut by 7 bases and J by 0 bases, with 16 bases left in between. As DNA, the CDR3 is TGTGCCAGCACCCGGACAGCCGGGTTCTCTGGAAACACCATATATTTT. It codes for CASTRTAGFSGNTIYF.

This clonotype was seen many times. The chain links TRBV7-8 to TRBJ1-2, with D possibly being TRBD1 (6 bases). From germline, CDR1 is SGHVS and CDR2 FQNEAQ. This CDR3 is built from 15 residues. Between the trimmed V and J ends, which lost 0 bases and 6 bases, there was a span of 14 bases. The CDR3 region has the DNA TGTGCCAGCAGCTTAGCACCGAAGACAGGACATGGCTACACCTTC. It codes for CASSLAPKTGHGYTF.

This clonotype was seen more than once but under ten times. The CDR3: CASSLLGTKQFF. The CDR3 coding sequence is TGTGCCAGCAGTTTATTGGGGACTAAGCAGTTCTTC. The chain uses TRBV27 and TRBJ2-1, with 7 positions matching TRBD2. Germline V gene lookup returns CDR1 MNHEY and CDR2 SMNVEV (reference sequence). The junction had 2 bases not matched to a gene; V was cut back by 1 base and J by 11 bases. The CDR3 loop spans 12 amino acids.

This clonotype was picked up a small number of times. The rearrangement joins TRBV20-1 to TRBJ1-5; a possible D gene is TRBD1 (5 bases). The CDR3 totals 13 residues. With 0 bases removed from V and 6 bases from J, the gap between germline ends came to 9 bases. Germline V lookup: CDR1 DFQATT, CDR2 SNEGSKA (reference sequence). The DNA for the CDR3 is TGCAGTGCTAGAGATCAGGGAAGTCAGCCCCAGCATTTT. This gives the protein CSARDQGSQPQHF.

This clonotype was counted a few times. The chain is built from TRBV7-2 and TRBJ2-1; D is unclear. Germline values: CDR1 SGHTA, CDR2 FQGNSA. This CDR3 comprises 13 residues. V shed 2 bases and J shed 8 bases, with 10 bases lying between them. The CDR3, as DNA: TGTGCCAGCAGCTTAAAAGGGCGGTATGAGCAGTTCTTC. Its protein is CASSLKGRYEQFF.

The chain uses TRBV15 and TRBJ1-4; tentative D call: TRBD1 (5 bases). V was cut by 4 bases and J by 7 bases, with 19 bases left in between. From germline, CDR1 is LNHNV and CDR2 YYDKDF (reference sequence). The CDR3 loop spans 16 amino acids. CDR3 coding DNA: TGTGCCACCAGCAAATCCTCCGGGGCGGGTGGTGAAAAACTGTTTTTT. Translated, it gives CATSKSSGAGGEKLFF. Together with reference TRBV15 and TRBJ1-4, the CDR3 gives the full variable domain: DAMVIQNPRYQVTQFGKPVTLSCSQTLNHNVMYWYQQKSSQAPKLLFHYYDKDFNNEADTPDNFQSRRPNTSFCFLDIRSPGLGDTAMYLCATSKSSGAGGEKLFFGSGTQLSVL.

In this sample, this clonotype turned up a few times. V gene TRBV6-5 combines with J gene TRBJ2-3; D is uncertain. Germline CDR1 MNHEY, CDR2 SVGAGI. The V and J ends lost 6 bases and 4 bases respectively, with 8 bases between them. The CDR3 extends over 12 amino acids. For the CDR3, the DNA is TGTGCCAGCAGCCCCGGATCAGATACGCAGTATTTT. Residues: CASSPGSDTQYF.

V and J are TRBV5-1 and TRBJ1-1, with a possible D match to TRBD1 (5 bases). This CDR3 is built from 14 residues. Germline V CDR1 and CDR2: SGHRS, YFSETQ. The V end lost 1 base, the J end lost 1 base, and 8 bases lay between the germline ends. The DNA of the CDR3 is TGCGCCAGCAGCTTGTCAGGGAAGAACACTGAAGCTTTCTTT. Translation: CASSLSGKNTEAFF.

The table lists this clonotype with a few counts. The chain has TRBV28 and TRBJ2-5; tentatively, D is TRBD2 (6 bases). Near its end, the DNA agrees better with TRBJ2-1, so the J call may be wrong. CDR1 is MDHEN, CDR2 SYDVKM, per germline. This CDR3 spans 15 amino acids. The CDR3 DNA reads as TGTGCCAGCGGCCTATTCGCTGGAGGGATTGTTGAGCAGTTCTTC. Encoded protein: CASGLFAGGIVEQFF.